This T cell receptor (beta chain) is drawn from a study of blood T cells in healthy people across ages. Using a J-beta primer mix together with a sample-barcoded 5' primer, a second PCR was run for roughly 7 to 12 cycles. TCRdb reprocessed the 5' RACE reads with MiXCR, giving one entry per CDR3 protein. The sample includes 700,000 to 850,000 distinct CDR3 sequences, about 53% of them seen just once. This clonotype was observed a few times. Its antigen is undetermined. The CDR3 runs to 17 residues. Study-wide findings and caveats: Donor CMV status, an unknown factor, possibly confounded changes in expanded clonotypes.

Input material: blood. The gene calls are TRBV21-1 and TRBJ1-6; the table names TRBD1, a call not compared with the DNA. TRBV21-1 corresponds to a pseudogene. The TCR originated in a man older than 75 in good health. CDR3 bases: TGTGCCAGCAGCAAAGGAGACGGGACAGCTCATAATTCACCCCTCCACTTT. It is translated as CASSKGDGTAHNSPLHF.